The 23 T cell receptor beta chains reported below all come from one sample, sequenced in a study of cytomegalovirus exposure and HLA in healthy donors. PCR used 60 Vbeta primers and 13 Jbeta primers. TCRdb keeps only in-frame clones here, not all; method: immunoSEQ multiplex PCR. The sample carries approximately 190,000 clones, 78% recorded once. Sequenced: PBMCs. These receptors were obtained from a woman in her 30s in good health and CMV-seropositive.

The rearrangement links TRBV7-8 to TRBJ2-2; tentatively, D is TRBD2 (5 bases). Trimming shortened V by 6 bases and J by 0 bases, and 17 bases separated the two germline ends. Germline V lookup: CDR1 SGHVS, CDR2 FQNEAQ. This CDR3 region has 17 residues. The CDR3 DNA reads as TGTGCCAGCAGTTCCCTAAGGACTCTCGCGAACACCGGGGAGCTGTTTTTT. The encoded protein is CASSSLRTLANTGELFF.

The J gene is TRBJ2-1, the V gene TRBV4-2; 13 bases align to TRBD2. Germline CDR1 LGHNA, CDR2 YNFKEQ. The J segment lost 1 base and the V segment lost 1 base, leaving 1 base of the junction unmatched. This CDR3 is built from 17 residues. CDR3 nucleotides: TGTGCCAGCAGCCAAGGGACTAGCGGGGGTTCCTACAATGAGCAGTTCTTC. Its translation: CASSQGTSGGSYNEQFF.

V usage is TRBV4-3 and J usage is TRBJ1-5; 7 positions match TRBD1. Germline CDR1 LGHNA, CDR2 YSLEER. V lost 0 bases to trimming and J lost 11 bases; unmatched junction nucleotides: 19. The CDR3 length is 18 residues. The CDR3 is CASSQDLVRQGGAWTQHF. The DNA for the CDR3 is TGCGCCAGCAGCCAAGATTTGGTTCGGCAGGGGGGAGCGTGGACCCAGCATTTT.

The chain carries TRBV10-3 and TRBJ1-5, with D unclear. CDR1 is ENHRY, CDR2 SYGVKD, per germline. CDR3 length equals 14 residues. Deletions cut 3 bases from V and 5 bases from J, with 11 bases between. The CDR3 region is CAISERKRDQPQHF. DNA for the CDR3: TGTGCCATCAGTGAAAGGAAACGGGATCAGCCCCAGCATTTT.

This clone appeared a single time. The gene calls are TRBV4-1 and TRBJ1-5; 7 nucleotides line up with TRBD1. Germline V gene lookup returns CDR1 MGHRA and CDR2 YSYEKL. The CDR3 has 16 amino acids. V lost 0 bases and J lost 7; bases outside the gene matches: 9. The CDR3 protein is CASSQEVGRGYQPQHF. The DNA for the CDR3 is TGCGCCAGCAGCCAAGAGGTTGGCAGGGGGTACCAGCCCCAGCATTTT.

V and J are TRBV2 and TRBJ1-2, with TRBD1 matching 7 bases. This CDR3 comprises 17 residues. Germline V gene data show CDR1 as SNHLY and CDR2 as FYNNEI. The trim removed 6 bases at V and 1 base at J, leaving 14 bases unmatched. The CDR3 here is CASSPGLATGINYGYTF. The CDR3 DNA follows: TGTGCCAGCAGCCCGGGGTTAGCGACAGGGATTAACTATGGCTACACCTTC. The entire variable domain, with the rest obtained from reference TRBV2 and TRBJ1-2, is as follows: EPEVTQTPSHQVTQMGQEVILRCVPISNHLYFYWYRQILGQKVEFLVSFYNNEISEKSEIFDDQFSVERPDGSNFTLKIRSTKLEDSAMYFCASSPGLATGINYGYTFGSGTRLTVV.

This chain joins TRBV20-1 and TRBJ1-4; D call uncertain. With 3 bases removed from V and 6 bases from J, the gap between germline ends came to 5 bases. The CDR3 runs to 11 residues. Per the germline V gene, CDR1 is DFQATT and CDR2 is SNEGSKA (reference sequence). CDR3 amino acids: CSASSYEKLFF. The DNA of the CDR3 is TGCAGTGCTAGCTCTTATGAAAAACTGTTTTTT.

This chain links TRBV27 with TRBJ2-1; TRBD1 agrees at 9 bases. Germline assignment: CDR1 MNHEY and CDR2 SMNVEV (reference sequence). The CDR3 has 15 residues. Losses at the gene ends were 5 bases for V and 4 bases for J; bases not matched to a gene: 6. CDR3 residues: CASSLQGARYNEQFF. The CDR3 nucleotides read TGTGCCAGCAGTCTACAGGGGGCTCGGTACAATGAGCAGTTCTTC.

The chain is built from TRBV27 and TRBJ2-5, with 9 bases that match TRBD1. CDR3 size: 15 residues. V trimming: 3 bases; J trimming: 2 bases; junction bases outside the gene matches: 4. CDR1 is MNHEY and CDR2 is SMNVEV in the germline V gene (reference sequence). The CDR3 protein is CASSFGTGSQETQYF. In DNA form, the CDR3 reads TGTGCCAGCAGTTTCGGGACAGGGTCTCAAGAGACCCAGTACTTC.

The rearrangement links TRBV15 to TRBJ1-1; 7 bases agree with TRBD1. The trim removed 0 bases at V and 1 base at J, leaving 2 bases unmatched. This CDR3 contains 15 residues. Germline values: CDR1 LNHNV, CDR2 YYDKDF (reference sequence). The CDR3 DNA follows: TGTGCCACCAGCAGAGATAACAGGGGGAACACTGAAGCTTTCTTT. It codes for CATSRDNRGNTEAFF.

This chain links TRBV7-9 with TRBJ1-4, with D tentatively TRBD1 (5 bases). V shed 3 bases and J shed 5 bases, with 13 bases lying between them. This CDR3 has 15 amino acids. Germline CDR1 reads SEHNR; CDR2 reads FQNEAQ (reference sequence). In DNA form, the CDR3 reads TGTGCCAGCAGCTTTCCGATGGGGCCCAATGAAAAACTGTTTTTT. Its translation is CASSFPMGPNEKLFF.

This clone was seen only once. The rearrangement joins TRBV19 to TRBJ1-6; 9 positions match TRBD1. The ends lost 5 bases at V and 8 bases at J; junction bases unmatched: 1. The CDR3 loop spans 13 amino acids. CDR1 and CDR2 from the germline V gene are LNHDA and SQIVND (reference sequence). The CDR3 DNA reads TGTGCCAGTAGTCGGACAGGGGATTCACCCCTCCACTTT. Its translation is CASSRTGDSPLHF.

In DNA form, the CDR3 reads TGCGCCAGCAGCCAAGATTACACGGGGGCTGAAGCTTTCTTT. This gives the protein CASSQDYTGAEAFF. V is TRBV4-3 and J is TRBJ1-1; perhaps TRBD1 as D (5 bases). Germline CDR1 reads LGHNA; CDR2 reads YSLEER. V was cut by 0 bases and J by 6 bases, with 11 bases left in between. The length of the CDR3 is 14 residues.

J is TRBJ2-5 and V is TRBV15, with a possible D match to TRBD2 (6 bases). Deletions cut 3 bases from V and 5 bases from J, with 13 bases between. The CDR3 length is 14 residues. Germline loops: CDR1 LNHNV, CDR2 YYDKDF (reference sequence). This chain's CDR3 is CATSRERASETQYF. The CDR3 coding sequence is TGTGCCACCAGCAGGGAGCGGGCCTCGGAGACCCAGTACTTC.

Only a few counts were recorded for this clone. This rearrangement joins TRBV2 to TRBJ2-7; perhaps TRBD2 as D (5 bases). Germline assignment: CDR1 SNHLY and CDR2 FYNNEI. V was trimmed by 0 bases and J by 5 bases, leaving 17 bases between them. The length of the CDR3 is 16 residues. The CDR3 loop reads CASSEAGSSGSDEQYF. In DNA, the CDR3 is TGTGCCAGCAGTGAAGCGGGCTCCTCGGGGTCGGACGAGCAGTACTTC.

The chain uses TRBV5-4 and TRBJ2-1, with 7 bases matching TRBD2. This CDR3 spans 13 amino acids. CDR1 and CDR2 (germline): SGHNT, YYREEE (reference sequence). V lost 9 bases to trimming and J lost 8 bases; unmatched junction nucleotides: 11. The CDR3 DNA follows: TGTGCCACCCGACTAGTGGGGGGGTATGAGCAGTTCTTC. Translated: CATRLVGGYEQFF.

The chain combines TRBV29-1 with TRBJ2-7; D not resolved. With 4 bases removed from V and 1 base from J, the gap between germline ends came to 5 bases. The CDR3 spans 11 residues. Germline V gene sequence: CDR1 SQVTM, CDR2 ANQGSEA. Here the CDR3 reads CSVGGSYEQYF. In DNA, the CDR3 is TGCAGCGTTGGAGGATCCTACGAGCAGTACTTC.

This clone was detected once. V and J are TRBV6-5 and TRBJ2-3; 10 bases match TRBD1. This CDR3 is 15 amino acids long. Germline CDR1 MNHEY, CDR2 SVGAGI. With V trimmed by 5 bases and J by 3 bases, 5 bases remained unmatched. This chain's CDR3 is CASSRGTGVTDTQYF. The CDR3 coding sequence is TGTGCCAGCAGTCGGGGGACAGGGGTGACAGATACGCAGTATTTT.

The CDR3 DNA is TGTGCCAGCAGCGTACAAAGGACAACAGATACGCAGTATTTT. This translates into CASSVQRTTDTQYF. The genes are TRBV9 and TRBJ2-3; D is perhaps TRBD1 (5 bases). CDR1 and CDR2 (germline): SGDLS, YYNGEE. The CDR3 is made up of 14 amino acids. V was cut by 1 base and J by 3 bases, with 9 bases left in between.

CDR3 loop: CASSLTRTEIYGYTF. Here the CDR3 DNA reads TGTGCCAGCAGTTTAACCCGGACAGAGATCTATGGCTACACCTTC. The rearrangement joins TRBV28 to TRBJ1-2; weak D call: TRBD1 (6 bases). Trimming cost V 2 bases and J 4 bases, with 14 bases left between them. Germline CDR1 and CDR2: MDHEN and SYDVKM. The CDR3 covers 15 residues.

V and J are TRBV27 and TRBJ2-7, with 10 nucleotides matching TRBD2. In germline, CDR1 is MNHEY, CDR2 SMNVEV (reference sequence). This CDR3 contains 13 residues. V was clipped by 6 bases and J by 5 bases; unmatched bases: 4. The CDR3 DNA sequence: TGTGCCAGCAGACAAGGACTAGCGGACGAGCAGTACTTC. Amino acid sequence: CASRQGLADEQYF.

The chain couples TRBV28 to TRBJ2-7; D is possibly TRBD1 (5 bases). V was cut by 3 bases and J by 7 bases, with 16 bases left in between. Per the germline V gene, CDR1 is MDHEN and CDR2 is SYDVKM. There are 14 residues in the CDR3. The CDR3, as DNA: TGTGCCAGCAGTTTTAGAGCAGGGCCCGTTGAGCAGTACTTC. As protein: CASSFRAGPVEQYF. Full variable domain (remainder filled in from reference TRBV28 and TRBJ2-7): DVKVTQSSRYLVKRTGEKVFLECVQDMDHENMFWYRQDPGLGLRLIYFSYDVKMKEKGDIPEGYSVSREKKERFSLILESASTNQTSMYLCASSFRAGPVEQYFGPGTRLTVT.

This chain links TRBV7-9 with TRBJ2-2; D is possibly TRBD1 (6 bases). CDR3 length: 15 amino acids. Germline V gene data show CDR1 as SEHNR and CDR2 as FQNEAQ (reference sequence). V was pared by 5 bases and J by 7 bases, with 17 bases between. In DNA form, the CDR3 reads TGTGCCAGCAGCCCCGGTACAGGGCGTAACGGGGAGCTGTTTTTT. Translating gives CASSPGTGRNGELFF.